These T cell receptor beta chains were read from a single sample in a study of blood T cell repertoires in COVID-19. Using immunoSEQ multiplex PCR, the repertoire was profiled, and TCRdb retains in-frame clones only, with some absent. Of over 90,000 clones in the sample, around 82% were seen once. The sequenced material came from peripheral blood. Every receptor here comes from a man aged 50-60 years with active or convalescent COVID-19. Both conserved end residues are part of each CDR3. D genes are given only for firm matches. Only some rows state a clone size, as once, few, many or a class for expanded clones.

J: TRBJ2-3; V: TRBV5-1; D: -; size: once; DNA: TGCGCCAGCAGCCCCGAGGGGGGGAGGACAGATACGCAGTATTTT; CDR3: CASSPEGGRTDTQYF
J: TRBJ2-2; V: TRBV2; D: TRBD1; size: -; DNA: TGTGCCAGCAGGGACAGGGGGGGGCAAACCGGGGAGCTGTTTTTT; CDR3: CASRDRGGQTGELFF
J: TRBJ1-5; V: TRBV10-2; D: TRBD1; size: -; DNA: TGCGCCAGCAGAACACAGGGGTACAATCAGCCCCAGCATTTT; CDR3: CASRTQGYNQPQHF
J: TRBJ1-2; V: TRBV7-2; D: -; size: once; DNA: TGTGCCAGCGAACCGGGTCTGGACTATGGCTACACCTTC; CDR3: CASEPGLDYGYTF
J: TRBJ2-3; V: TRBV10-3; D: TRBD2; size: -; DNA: TGTGCCATCAGTGCACCGGGACTAGCGGCAGATACGCAGTATTTT; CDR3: CAISAPGLAADTQYF
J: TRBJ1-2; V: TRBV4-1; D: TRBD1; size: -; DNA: TGCGCCAGCAGCCCCCAGGGACAGGGAGACTATGGCTACACCTTC; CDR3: CASSPQGQGDYGYTF
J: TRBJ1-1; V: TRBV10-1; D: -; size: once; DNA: TGCGCCAGCACCGAGCGGGGGGACACTGAAGCTTTCTTT; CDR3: CASTERGDTEAFF
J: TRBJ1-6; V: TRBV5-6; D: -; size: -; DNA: TGTGCCAGCAGCAGTAGACAGGCCGATTCACCCCTCCACTTT; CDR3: CASSSRQADSPLHF
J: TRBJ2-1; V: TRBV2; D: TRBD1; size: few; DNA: TGTGCCAGCACCCAGGGGGCCAGGGGGCGAGACGATGAGCAGTTCTTC; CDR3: CASTQGARGRDDEQFF
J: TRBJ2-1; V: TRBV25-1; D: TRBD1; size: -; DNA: TGTGCCAGCAGTGGGGGGGGACAGGGGGCCTACAATGAGCAGTTCTTC; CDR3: CASSGGGQGAYNEQFF
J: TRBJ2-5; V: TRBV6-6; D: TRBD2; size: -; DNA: TGTGCCAGCACCCTACTAGCGGGGGGGAAAGAGACCCAGTACTTC; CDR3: CASTLLAGGKETQYF